The 21 T cell receptor beta chains listed next were all sequenced from one sample in a study of cytomegalovirus exposure and HLA in healthy donors. The primer mix had 60 Vbeta and 13 Jbeta primers. Using immunoSEQ multiplex PCR, the repertoire was profiled, and TCRdb retains in-frame clones only, with some absent. There are tens of thousands of clones in the sample; around 73% occur only once, and about 3% lies in the top ten. The sample comprised PBMCs. Receptors were obtained from a woman between 40 and 50 years old in good health and CMV-seronegative.

The rearrangement joins TRBV4-2 to TRBJ1-4, with 8 positions matching TRBD1. V shed 1 base and J 4 bases; nucleotides not matched to a gene: 5. This CDR3 has 16 amino acids. The germline V gene encodes CDR1 LGHNA and CDR2 YNFKEQ. CDR3 protein: CASSQGTGGLNEKLFF. CDR3 coding DNA: TGTGCCAGCAGCCAAGGTACAGGGGGGCTTAATGAAAAACTGTTTTTT.

The chain couples TRBV30 to TRBJ2-3; D may be TRBD1 (6 bases). CDR1 and CDR2 from the germline V gene are GTSNPN and SVGIG (reference sequence). V was pared by 2 bases and J by 2 bases, with 14 bases between. This CDR3 has 15 residues. The CDR3 reads CAWSWQGRSTDTQYF. The CDR3 DNA sequence: TGTGCCTGGAGTTGGCAGGGGAGATCCACAGATACGCAGTATTTT.

This rearrangement joins TRBV28 to TRBJ2-1, with 8 positions matching TRBD1. The germline V gene has CDR1 MDHEN and CDR2 SYDVKM. The junction had 4 bases not matched to a gene; V was cut back by 6 bases and J by 0 bases. This CDR3 is 15 amino acids long. CDR3 sequence: CASSVDRGSYNEQFF. The CDR3 DNA reads as TGTGCCAGCAGCGTTGACAGGGGCTCCTACAATGAGCAGTTCTTC.

This chain links TRBV27 with TRBJ2-7; 8 nucleotides line up with TRBD1. V was clipped by 4 bases and J by 9 bases; unmatched bases: 5. CDR1 and CDR2 (germline): MNHEY, SMNVEV (reference sequence). This CDR3 is 12 amino acids long. The CDR3 DNA is TGTGCCAGCAGTTCCGACAGGGGAGTGCAGTACTTC. Protein product: CASSSDRGVQYF.

This chain connects TRBV7-8 to TRBJ2-7, with D possibly matching TRBD2 (7 bases). The CDR3 consists of 15 residues. Germline-derived CDR1 and CDR2 are SGHVS and FQNEAQ. The V end lost 5 bases, the J end lost 3 bases, and 17 bases lay between the germline ends. The CDR3, as DNA: TGTGCCAGCAGCCCGCTAGGGGGGGTAAACTACGAGCAGTACTTC. Amino acid sequence: CASSPLGGVNYEQYF.

The chain links TRBV7-6 to TRBJ2-1, with D hard to call. Germline-derived CDR1 and CDR2 are SGHVS and FNYEAQ. The CDR3 loop spans 15 amino acids. The V and J ends lost 1 base and 1 base respectively, with 8 bases between them. The CDR3 DNA reads TGTGCCAGCAGCTTAGACTCGAGATCCTACAATGAGCAGTTCTTC. Its protein product is CASSLDSRSYNEQFF. The full variable domain, with the rest looked up from reference TRBV7-6 and TRBJ2-1, is GAGVSQSPRYKVTKRGQDVALRCDPISGHVSLYWYRQALGQGPEFLTYFNYEAQQDKSGLPNDRFSAERPEGSISTLTIQRTEQRDSAMYRCASSLDSRSYNEQFFGPGTRLTVL.

This clone was observed a single time. The rearrangement links TRBV5-4 to TRBJ1-2; 8 bases match TRBD1. Germline V gene sequence: CDR1 SGHNT, CDR2 YYREEE (reference sequence). V lost 10 bases and J lost 4; bases outside the gene matches: 9. This CDR3 comprises 13 residues. CDR3: CAWTGLEGYGYTF. The CDR3 region has the DNA TGTGCCTGGACAGGGTTGGAGGGCTATGGCTACACCTTC.

The chain carries TRBV29-1 and TRBJ2-1, with D perhaps TRBD2 (6 bases). Germline CDR1 and CDR2: SQVTM and ANQGSEA. Trimming left V 6 bases short and J 4 bases short, with 16 bases between. The CDR3 is 14 amino acids. This chain's CDR3 is CSVGLSGWYNEQFF. The CDR3 DNA is TGCAGCGTAGGGCTTAGCGGCTGGTACAATGAGCAGTTCTTC.

The chain joins TRBV10-3 to TRBJ2-3; 8 bases are a match to TRBD2. CDR3 length: 16 residues. Germline V gene data show CDR1 as ENHRY and CDR2 as SYGVKD. Trimming at V came to 2 bases and at J to 5 bases, leaving 9 bases not matched to a gene. The CDR3 region has the DNA TGTGCCATCAGTGAGCCTTCTAGCGGGTCGAAAGATACGCAGTATTTT. Translated, it gives CAISEPSSGSKDTQYF.

This chain uses TRBV7-9 with TRBJ1-2; 7 bases align to TRBD1. Per germline, CDR1 SEHNR and CDR2 FQNEAQ (reference sequence). This CDR3 is built from 16 residues. V gave up 5 bases and J gave up 1 base; unmatched junction bases: 10. The CDR3 sequence is CASSPIGRGINYGYTF. The CDR3 DNA reads TGTGCCAGCAGCCCGATCGGCAGGGGGATTAACTATGGCTACACCTTC.

The gene calls are TRBV5-6 and TRBJ2-7; D possibly corresponds to TRBD1 (5 bases). The CDR3 loop spans 13 amino acids. CDR1 and CDR2 (germline): SGHDT, YYEEEE. Trimming removed 0 bases at V and 6 bases at J, with 10 bases between. In nucleotides, the CDR3 is TGTGCCAGCAGCTTGGGCAGGGTCGGCGAGCAGTACTTC. Translating it yields CASSLGRVGEQYF.

This clone was seen only a few times. This chain joins TRBV14 and TRBJ2-3; the D gene is possibly TRBD2 (6 bases). The CDR3 is 17 residues long. V was pared by 0 bases and J by 0 bases, with 13 bases between. Germline CDR1 SGHDN, CDR2 FVKESK. The chain's CDR3 is CASSQDMGGSSTDTQYF. The CDR3 nucleotides are TGTGCCAGCAGCCAAGATATGGGAGGTTCTAGCACAGATACGCAGTATTTT.

The chain is built from TRBV2 and TRBJ1-5, with 9 positions matching TRBD1. The germline gives CDR1 SNHLY, CDR2 FYNNEI. Germline trimming cut 6 bases from V and 6 bases from J; bases unmatched to any gene: 9. This CDR3 is built from 15 residues. CDR3 sequence reads: CASRPGQGIFQPQHF. Written as DNA, the CDR3 is TGTGCCAGCAGACCGGGACAGGGAATTTTTCAGCCCCAGCATTTT.

Concerning this clone: The junction departs from germline at one end; a sequencing error may be responsible. This chain uses TRBV5-1 with TRBJ2-5; no clear D. The CDR3 loop spans 13 amino acids. Germline V gives CDR1 SGHRS, CDR2 YFSETQ. CDR3 sequence reads: CPSSPAGGETQYF. The CDR3 DNA reads as TGCCCCAGCAGCCCCGCCGGTGGAGAGACCCAGTACTTC.

The gene calls are TRBV6-6 and TRBJ2-3; 8 bases line up with TRBD2. The CDR3 has 16 amino acids. The germline V gene has CDR1 MNHNY and CDR2 SVGAGI (reference sequence). Losses at the gene ends were 6 bases for V and 1 base for J; bases not matched to a gene: 9. The CDR3 here is CASRPLSGTRTDTQYF. The CDR3, as DNA: TGTGCCAGCAGACCCCTTAGCGGGACACGCACAGATACGCAGTATTTT.

The rearrangement joins TRBV5-1 to TRBJ2-5; D might be TRBD2 (5 bases). The CDR3 is 14 residues long. The ends were cut back, 5 bases at V and 3 bases at J, with 14 bases in the middle. Germline V lookup: CDR1 SGHRS, CDR2 YFSETQ. The DNA of the CDR3 is TGCGCCAGCAGAAAAGTCGGGGATGAAGAGACCCAGTACTTC. This sequence encodes CASRKVGDEETQYF.

This clone showed up just a few times. The chain carries TRBV2 and TRBJ2-7; 8 nucleotides line up with TRBD2. V trimming: 5 bases; J trimming: 2 bases; junction bases outside the gene matches: 8. Germline values: CDR1 SNHLY, CDR2 FYNNEI. This CDR3 region has 15 residues. The CDR3 reads CASSPTSGKTYEQYF. CDR3 DNA: TGTGCCAGCAGTCCTACTAGCGGCAAGACCTACGAGCAGTACTTC.

This chain links TRBV6-5 with TRBJ2-2; a weak D match, TRBD1 (5 bases). CDR3 length equals 15 residues. Germline loops: CDR1 MNHEY, CDR2 SVGAGI. V was cut by 1 base and J by 8 bases, with 14 bases left in between. The DNA of the CDR3 is TGTGCCAGCAGTTACTTCCAAAGACAGTCAGGGGAGCTGTTTTTT. Translated, it gives CASSYFQRQSGELFF.

Written as DNA, the CDR3 is TGTGCCAGCTCACCACCAGCATCCTACGAGCAGTACTTC. Its translation: CASSPPASYEQYF. The rearrangement joins TRBV18 to TRBJ2-7; D call uncertain. CDR1 and CDR2 from the germline V gene are KGHSH and LQKENI. The CDR3 length is 13 residues. The V gene lost 0 bases and the J gene lost 1 base, with 4 bases spanning the gap.

This clone was seen only a few times. V is TRBV6-5 and J is TRBJ2-3; 12 bases are shared with TRBD2. V shed 2 bases, J shed 6 bases, and the junction held 3 bases outside the gene matches. Germline loops: CDR1 MNHEY, CDR2 SVGAGI. This CDR3 has 15 amino acids. The CDR3 spells CASSYGTSGYDTQYF. Here the CDR3 DNA reads TGTGCCAGCAGTTACGGGACTAGCGGGTACGATACGCAGTATTTT.

CDR3 sequence reads: CASRRTVYEQYF. The CDR3 DNA follows: TGCGCCAGCAGACGGACAGTCTACGAGCAGTACTTC. The chain employs TRBV5-1 and TRBJ2-7; TRBD1 is a possible D gene (6 bases). CDR1 SGHRS and CDR2 YFSETQ come from the germline V gene. CDR3 length: 12 amino acids. V was cut by 5 bases and J by 3 bases, with 9 bases left in between.